One sample yielded the 10 T cell receptor beta chains listed below, sequenced in a study of CD8 T cells in Susac syndrome. About 0.5 to 1 ug RNA was reverse transcribed with random hexamers. TCRdb called the immunoSEQ multiplex PCR reads again in MiXCR, with one record for every CDR3 protein. The data contain about 130,000 distinct CDR3 sequences, 90% to 95% of them singletons. Sequencing was done on a sample of CD8+ T cells from PBMCs. The receptor set was obtained from a human donor with multiple sclerosis.

The rearrangement uses TRBV7-8 and TRBJ1-1, with D perhaps TRBD1 (5 bases). This CDR3 is 13 amino acids long. V shed 7 bases and J shed 4 bases, with 13 bases lying between them. In germline, CDR1 is SGHVS, CDR2 FQNEAQ. The DNA of the CDR3 is TGTGCCAGCACCTATGGGGGTTTCACTGAAGCTTTCTTT. It yields the protein CASTYGGFTEAFF.

This rearrangement joins TRBV6-5 to TRBJ2-7, with D possibly called TRBD1 or TRBD2 (6 bases each). The CDR3 covers 15 residues. Germline CDR1 is MNHEY and CDR2 is SVGAGI. The V end lost 4 bases, the J end lost 7 bases, and 20 bases lay between the germline ends. The CDR3 nucleotides are TGTGCCAGCAGTTTCTCTGGCGGAGGGGGGAGAGAGCAGTACTTC. The encoded protein is CASSFSGGGGREQYF.

This clonotype was seen only a few times. The chain recombines TRBV6-2 or TRBV6-3 with TRBJ1-2, with D uncertain. Trimming stripped 1 base from V and 0 bases from J, with 6 bases between. CDR1 and CDR2 from the germline V gene are MNHEY and SVGEGT. The CDR3 extends over 14 amino acids. CDR3 bases: TGTGCCAGCAGTTACTGGGGAGCTAACTATGGCTACACCTTC. Protein sequence: CASSYWGANYGYTF.

A single count supports this clonotype. V gene TRBV10-2 combines with J gene TRBJ2-1; D remains ambiguous. CDR1 WSHSY and CDR2 SAAADI come from the germline V gene. Trimming left V 1 base short and J 9 bases short, with 13 bases between. The length of the CDR3 is 14 residues. DNA of the CDR3: TGCGCCAGCAGTGAGTTGACCCAAGGCATTGAGCAGTTCTTC. It is translated as CASSELTQGIEQFF.

The CDR3 loop reads CASSQDSTSEETQYF. CDR3 in DNA: TGTGCCAGCAGCCAAGATTCCACTAGTGAAGAGACCCAGTACTTC. This rearrangement joins TRBV3-1 to TRBJ2-5; perhaps TRBD2 as D (5 bases). This CDR3 contains 15 residues. Trimming removed 0 bases at V and 3 bases at J, with 11 bases between. Germline V gene sequence: CDR1 LGHDT, CDR2 YNNKEL (reference sequence).

The CDR3 region is CSVEDRAFYGYTF. The CDR3 DNA sequence: TGCAGCGTAGAGGACAGAGCCTTCTATGGCTACACCTTC. V gene TRBV29-1 combines with J gene TRBJ1-2; D is perhaps TRBD1 (6 bases). This CDR3 comprises 13 residues. V shed 6 bases and J shed 4 bases, with 15 bases lying between them. Germline V lookup: CDR1 SQVTM, CDR2 ANQGSEA.

The sample holds a few counts of this clonotype. J is TRBJ1-1 and V is TRBV25-1, with D possibly matching TRBD1 (6 bases). The germline V gene encodes CDR1 MGHDK and CDR2 SYGVNS. V was clipped by 5 bases and J by 6 bases, with 7 bases between them. The CDR3 consists of 11 residues. CDR3 coding DNA: TGTGCCAGCAGTACAGGGTCTGAAGCTTTCTTT. It translates to CASSTGSEAFF.

This clonotype was detected only a few times. The rearrangement joins TRBV24-1 to TRBJ2-1; 7 bases are shared with TRBD2. The CDR3 has 15 amino acids. V was clipped by 3 bases and J by 4 bases; unmatched bases: 5. Germline CDR1 and CDR2: KGHDR and SFDVKD. The CDR3 DNA sequence: TGTGCCACCAGTGATAAGGGAGGGAGTTACAATGAGCAGTTCTTC. Protein: CATSDKGGSYNEQFF.

V and J are TRBV2 and TRBJ1-1; no reliable D call. CDR3 size: 8 residues. Looked up from germline, CDR1 is SNHLY and CDR2 is FYNNEI. Trimming removed 0 bases from V and 13 bases from J, with 0 bases in between. CDR3 DNA sequence: TGTGCCAGCAGTGAAGCTTTCTTT. Amino acid sequence: CASSEAFF.

The genes are TRBV4-1 and TRBJ2-1; D not resolved. The CDR3 runs 17 residues. Germline CDR1 and CDR2: MGHRA and YSYEKL. V was cut by 6 bases and J by 0 bases, with 18 bases left in between. The CDR3 spells CASRDSLGSPSYNEQFF. Written as DNA, the CDR3 is TGCGCCAGCAGAGACTCCCTGGGGTCCCCCTCCTACAATGAGCAGTTCTTC.